A selection of T cell receptor beta chains follows, all from one sample in a study of post-analysis software for immune sequencing data. TCRdb used MiXCR to reprocess the PCR reads, holding one entry per CDR3 protein. The sample shows 750,000 to 900,000 distinct CDR3 sequences, about half of them seen only once. The material sequenced was blood. The receptors derive from a girl between 10 and 17 years old with multiple sclerosis. Each CDR3 is given with its conserved first and last residue. The order of the fields is CDR3 protein, CDR3 DNA, J gene, D gene, V gene, clone size. D genes are given only for firm matches. Not all rows give a size; the values are once, few, many and, for expanded clones, a class.

CASSLAGGLILDTQYF,TGTGCCAGCAGCTTAGCAGGGGGCTTGATTCTAGATACGCAGTATTTT,TRBJ2-3,TRBD1,TRBV7-2,.
CASSNGREQFF,TGTGCTAGCAGCAATGGACGCGAGCAGTTCTTC,TRBJ2-1,.,TRBV7-7,few
CASSPATGIETQYF,TGTGCCAGCAGCCCGGCTACAGGGATAGAGACCCAGTACTTC,TRBJ2-5,.,TRBV7-6,.
CASSPERLAAYNEQFF,TGTGCCAGCAGTCCTGAAAGGCTAGCGGCCTACAATGAGCAGTTCTTC,TRBJ2-1,TRBD2,TRBV12-3/TRBV12-4,.
CASSLARSGWGEAFF,TGTGCCAGCAGCTTAGCCAGATCAGGGTGGGGTGAAGCTTTCTTT,TRBJ1-1,.,TRBV7-2,few
CSAREAGNYNEQFF,TGCAGTGCTAGAGAAGCAGGGAACTACAATGAGCAGTTCTTC,TRBJ2-1,.,TRBV20-1,few
CASGLELAEVTQYF,TGTGCCAGCGGCTTAGAACTAGCGGAAGTGACCCAGTACTTC,TRBJ2-5,TRBD2,TRBV7-6,.
CASSLEGQPQHF,TGCGCCAGCAGCTTGGAGGGGCAGCCCCAGCATTTT,TRBJ1-5,.,TRBV5-1,.
CASSLLGRVNEQFF,TGTGCCAGCAGCTTATTAGGAAGGGTAAATGAGCAGTTCTTC,TRBJ2-1,.,TRBV7-2,.
CASSEGQGPEAFF,TGTGCCAGCAGCGAGGGACAGGGCCCTGAAGCTTTCTTT,TRBJ1-1,TRBD1,TRBV6-6,.
CASTGGGSSNTGELFF,TGTGCCAGCACAGGGGGAGGTAGCTCCAACACCGGGGAGCTGTTTTTT,TRBJ2-2,.,TRBV6-6,.
CSASPVGGTYNEQFF,TGCAGTGCTAGCCCCGTGGGCGGAACTTACAATGAGCAGTTCTTC,TRBJ2-1,.,TRBV20-1,.
CSVETRDSDIQYF,TGCAGCGTTGAGACCCGGGACTCTGACATTCAGTACTTC,TRBJ2-4,.,TRBV29-1,few
CASSVEQEPEPNQPQHF,TGTGCCAGCAGCGTAGAACAGGAGCCCGAGCCAAATCAGCCCCAGCATTTT,TRBJ1-5,.,TRBV9,.
CASSRRMDGELFF,TGTGCCAGCAGCCGCCGCATGGACGGGGAGCTGTTTTTT,TRBJ2-2,.,TRBV6-6,.
CSVEDHTSYEQYF,TGCAGCGTTGAAGATCACACGTCCTACGAGCAGTACTTC,TRBJ2-7,.,TRBV29-1,few
CASSAGDATLSYEQYF,TGTGCCAGCAGCGCCGGGGACGCCACTCTCTCCTACGAGCAGTACTTC,TRBJ2-7,.,TRBV9,few
CASRDQGAANTGELFF,TGTGCCAGCAGAGATCAGGGTGCCGCGAACACCGGGGAGCTGTTTTTT,TRBJ2-2,.,TRBV6-2/TRBV6-3,.
CASSAGGQGNYGYTF,TGCGCCAGCAGCGCGGGGGGACAGGGGAACTATGGCTACACCTTC,TRBJ1-2,TRBD1,TRBV5-1,.
CASSLGTSGTWETQYF,TGTGCCAGCAGTTTGGGTACTAGCGGGACCTGGGAGACCCAGTACTTC,TRBJ2-5,TRBD2,TRBV27,few
CASSLGTGTGGAEQYF,TGCGCCAGCAGCTTGGGAACCGGGACAGGGGGCGCCGAGCAGTACTTC,TRBJ2-7,TRBD1,TRBV5-1,.
CASSATGAGETQYF,TGTGCCAGCAGTGCCACAGGGGCAGGAGAGACCCAGTACTTC,TRBJ2-5,TRBD1,TRBV27,few
CASSGNYDNEQFF,TGTGCCAGCAGTGGGAACTATGACAATGAGCAGTTCTTC,TRBJ2-1,.,TRBV2,.
CASSTGGGLYNEQFF,TGTGCCAGCAGCACCGGGGGAGGGCTCTACAATGAGCAGTTCTTC,TRBJ2-1,TRBD2,TRBV6-5,.
CASSLFSTHTQYF,TGTGCCAGCAGTTTATTCTCCACCCATACGCAGTATTTT,TRBJ2-3,.,TRBV27,few
CASSLGGPGALEQYF,TGTGCCAGCAGCCTGGGTGGGCCGGGAGCGCTCGAGCAGTACTTC,TRBJ2-7,.,TRBV7-2,.
CASSAWLGPYEQYF,TGTGCCAGCAGCGCTTGGCTTGGACCTTACGAGCAGTACTTC,TRBJ2-7,.,TRBV4-2,.
CASSPQSRTASNYGYTF,TGTGCCAGCAGTCCGCAGTCTAGGACAGCCAGTAACTATGGCTACACCTTC,TRBJ1-2,.,TRBV27,few
CASSRTGASFTEAFF,TGTGCCAGCAGTAGGACAGGGGCCTCCTTCACTGAAGCTTTCTTT,TRBJ1-1,TRBD1,TRBV6-4,.
CASSANRDVSYNEQFF,TGTGCCAGCAGCGCTAACCGGGACGTCTCCTACAATGAGCAGTTCTTC,TRBJ2-1,.,TRBV11-2,.
CASQGTGPLGNTIYF,TGTGCCAGCCAAGGGACAGGCCCTCTTGGAAACACCATATATTTT,TRBJ1-3,TRBD1,TRBV18,.
CASRPQGLAGYYNEQFF,TGTGCCAGCAGACCCCAGGGACTAGCGGGGTACTACAATGAGCAGTTCTTC,TRBJ2-1,TRBD2,TRBV12-3/TRBV12-4,.
CAILGTGDYGYTF,TGTGCCATCCTCGGGACAGGGGACTATGGCTACACCTTC,TRBJ1-2,TRBD1,TRBV10-3,.
CASTPGLVAGFQETQYF,TGTGCCAGCACCCCTGGTTTGGTAGCGGGATTTCAAGAGACCCAGTACTTC,TRBJ2-5,TRBD2,TRBV6-2/TRBV6-3,.